The 5 T cell receptor beta chains in this list originate from one sample, sequenced in a study of identical twins. TCRdb reprocessed the 5' RACE reads with MiXCR, giving one entry per CDR3 protein. The table has 1.5 million to 2 million distinct CDR3 sequences, roughly a third seen once. Material: cord blood. These TCRs come from a newborn girl in good health.

The J gene is TRBJ2-1, the V gene TRBV20-1, with TRBD2 matching over 13 bases. Germline values: CDR1 DFQATT, CDR2 SNEGSKA (reference sequence). The CDR3 contains 14 residues. The ends lost 7 bases at V and 10 bases at J; junction bases unmatched: 10. The CDR3 protein is CSVGGLAGVGEQFF. The DNA for the CDR3 is TGCAGTGTCGGAGGACTAGCGGGGGTTGGGGAGCAGTTCTTC.

This chain links TRBV28 with TRBJ2-1, with 9 bases identical to TRBD2. The CDR3 contains 16 residues. V was clipped by 5 bases and J by 2 bases; unmatched bases: 7. The germline V gene has CDR1 MDHEN and CDR2 SYDVKM. CDR3 loop: CASSRSGRGAYNEQFF. The CDR3, as DNA: TGTGCCAGCAGTCGTAGCGGGAGAGGCGCCTACAATGAGCAGTTCTTC.

The DNA of the CDR3 is TGCAGTGCTGCTGGGGACCCGACTAGCGGGAGCACAGATACGCAGTATTTT. Amino acids: CSAAGDPTSGSTDTQYF. The chain recombines TRBV20-1 with TRBJ2-3, with 10 nucleotides matching TRBD2. CDR3 length: 17 amino acids. The germline V gene encodes CDR1 DFQATT and CDR2 SNEGSKA (reference sequence). Trimming removed 5 bases from V and 0 bases from J; junction bases left unmatched: 11.

The chain carries TRBV4-1 and TRBJ2-3; 14 bases agree with TRBD2. The ends lost 0 bases at V and 1 base at J; junction bases unmatched: 6. This CDR3 has 19 amino acids. CDR1 is MGHRA, CDR2 YSYEKL, per germline. CDR3 region: CASSQDRGLAGEGTDTQYF. The CDR3, as DNA: TGCGCCAGCAGCCAAGATAGGGGACTAGCGGGAGAGGGCACAGATACGCAGTATTTT.

The count of this clonotype is one. The J gene is TRBJ2-6, the V gene TRBV21-1. TRBV21-1 is a listed pseudogene. The CDR3 is 18 amino acids. In DNA form, the CDR3 reads TGTGCCAGCAGCCCCAGATCGACTGCCGCCTCTGGGGCCAACGTCCTGACTTTC. It specifies CASSPRSTAASGANVLTF.